This T cell receptor beta chain was observed in a study of CD8+ T cells in alopecia areata. Extraction and reverse transcription of RNA yielded cDNA as the sequencing template. TCRdb keeps only in-frame clones here, not all; method: immunoSEQ multiplex PCR. Seen here are approximately 140,000 clones, over 80% observed once, and the top ten hold about 15%. General study points: In patients, TCRs were shared less clearly than in mice, and HLA may possibly be involved. There were also resident alphabeta T cells of normal skin sequenced in scalp samples.

On this clone: No antigen is known for it.

Researchers took lesional scalp punch biopsies and peripheral blood from people who were alopecia areata patients. CDR1 is SQVTM and CDR2 is ANQGSEA in the germline V gene. The CDR3 spans 12 residues. The clonotype was recovered from a human donor with alopecia areata. Sequences were derived from CD8+ T cells sorted from blood, sampled at week 0. The gene calls are TRBV29-1 and TRBJ2-5; the D gene is possibly TRBD1 (6 bases). The J call is in doubt because the DNA end fits TRBJ2-7 better. Here the CDR3 reads CSVRGQSYEQYF. DNA of the CDR3: TGCAGCGTTCGAGGACAGTCCTACGAGCAGTACTTC.